What follows describes a single TCR beta chain. This entry belongs to a study of cytomegalovirus exposure and HLA in healthy donors. With 60 Vbeta and 13 Jbeta primers, the PCR was carried out. The repertoire was sequenced with immunoSEQ multiplex PCR; TCRdb's copy has only in-frame clones and lacks some. This sample carries about 160,000 clones, more than 70% of them seen once, and the ten largest clones take under 6%. Trimming pared 4 bases from V and 2 bases from J, leaving 8 bases between. The germline gives CDR1 MDHEN, CDR2 SYDVKM. This CDR3 contains 13 residues. The rearrangement links TRBV28 to TRBJ1-2; no reliable D call. Sequencing was performed on PBMCs. The sequence came from a woman aged 50 to 65 in good health and CMV-seropositive. CDR3 bases: TGTGCCAGCAGTTCCGGGTGGAACTATGGCTACACCTTC. Translated, it gives CASSSGWNYGYTF.